Below, 4 T cell receptor beta chains from the same sample are listed, as sequenced in a study of response to subunit inactivated influenza vaccine. TCRdb itself ran the RT-PCR reads through MiXCR, one entry per CDR3 protein. The table lists fewer than 650,000 distinct CDR3 sequences, over 10% of them singletons. The material sequenced was PBMCs from blood, taken roughly 45 days after vaccination. These receptors all stem from a middle-aged man who received an inactivated influenza vaccine.

This clonotype was seen only a few times. The gene calls are TRBV25-1 and TRBJ1-5, with D unclear. Germline V gene data show CDR1 as MGHDK and CDR2 as SYGVNS. The V end was cut by 2 bases, the J end by 6 bases, with 8 bases between. The CDR3 runs 13 residues. The CDR3 nucleotides read TGTGCCAGCAGTGAAGGGGAGTCTCAGCCCCAGCATTTT. It translates to CASSEGESQPQHF.

This clonotype was seen ten or more times. The gene calls are TRBV4-2 and TRBJ2-3, with 9 bases matching TRBD2. V gave up 6 bases and J gave up 5 bases; unmatched junction bases: 6. CDR1 and CDR2 (germline): LGHNA, YNFKEQ. This CDR3 spans 14 amino acids. The CDR3 loop is CASRTSGGRDTQYF. CDR3 nucleotide sequence: TGTGCCAGCAGGACTAGCGGTGGCCGAGATACGCAGTATTTT.

This clonotype was recorded a few times. The J gene is TRBJ2-1, the V gene TRBV4-3; TRBD2 matches 10 bases. J was trimmed by 3 bases and V by 4 bases; bases with no gene match: 9. CDR1 LGHNA and CDR2 YSLEER come from the germline V gene. The CDR3 sequence is 17 residues long. The CDR3, as DNA: TGCGCCAGCAGCCCCATGAAAGGACTAGCGGTCTACAATGAGCAGTTCTTC. Protein: CASSPMKGLAVYNEQFF.

CDR3 DNA sequence: TGTGCCAGCAGCTTTCCAGGGGGCATAGAGACCCAGTACTTC. It specifies CASSFPGGIETQYF. The chain has TRBV11-2 and TRBJ2-5, with 8 bases lining up with TRBD1. This CDR3 is built from 14 residues. Looked up from germline, CDR1 is SGHAT and CDR2 is FQNNGV. Trimming removed 3 bases from V and 4 bases from J; junction bases left unmatched: 4.